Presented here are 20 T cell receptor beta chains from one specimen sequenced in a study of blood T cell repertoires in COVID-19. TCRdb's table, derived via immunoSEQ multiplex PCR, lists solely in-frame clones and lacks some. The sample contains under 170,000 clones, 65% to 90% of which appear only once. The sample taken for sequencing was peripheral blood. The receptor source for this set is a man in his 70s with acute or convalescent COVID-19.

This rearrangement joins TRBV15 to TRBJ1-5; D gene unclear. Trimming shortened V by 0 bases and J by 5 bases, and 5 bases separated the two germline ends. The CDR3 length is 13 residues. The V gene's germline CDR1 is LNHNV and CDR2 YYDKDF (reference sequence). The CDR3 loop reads CATSRETDQPQHF. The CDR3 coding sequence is TGTGCCACCAGCAGAGAAACGGATCAGCCCCAGCATTTT. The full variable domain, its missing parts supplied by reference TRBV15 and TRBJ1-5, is DAMVIQNPRYQVTQFGKPVTLSCSQTLNHNVMYWYQQKSSQAPKLLFHYYDKDFNNEADTPDNFQSRRPNTSFCFLDIRSPGLGDTAMYLCATSRETDQPQHFGDGTRLSIL.

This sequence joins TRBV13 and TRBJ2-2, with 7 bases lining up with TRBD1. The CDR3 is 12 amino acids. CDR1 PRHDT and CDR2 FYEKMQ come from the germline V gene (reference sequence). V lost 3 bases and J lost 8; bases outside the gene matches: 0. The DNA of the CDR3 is TGTGCCAGCAGCTTGGACAGGGGGGAGCTGTTTTTT. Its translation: CASSLDRGELFF. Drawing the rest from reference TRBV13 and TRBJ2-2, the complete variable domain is AAGVIQSPRHLIKEKRETATLKCYPIPRHDTVYWYQQGPGQDPQFLISFYEKMQSDKGSIPDRFSAQQFSDYHSELNMSSLELGDSALYFCASSLDRGELFFGEGSRLTVL.

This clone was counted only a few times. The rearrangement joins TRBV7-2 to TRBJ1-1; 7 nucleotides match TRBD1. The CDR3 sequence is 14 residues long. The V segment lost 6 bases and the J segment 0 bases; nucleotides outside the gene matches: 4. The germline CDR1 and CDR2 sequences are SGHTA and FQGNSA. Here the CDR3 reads CASRWDSLNTEAFF. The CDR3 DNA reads TGTGCCAGCAGGTGGGACAGCCTGAACACTGAAGCTTTCTTT.

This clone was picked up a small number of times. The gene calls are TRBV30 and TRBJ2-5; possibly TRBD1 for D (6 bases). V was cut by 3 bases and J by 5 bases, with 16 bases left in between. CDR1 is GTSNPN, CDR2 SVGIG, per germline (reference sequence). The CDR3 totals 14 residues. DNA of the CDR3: TGTGCCTGGAGCAATCTCAGGGGTCGGGAGACCCAGTACTTC. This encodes CAWSNLRGRETQYF. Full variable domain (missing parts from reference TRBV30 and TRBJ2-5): SQTIHQWPATLVQPVGSPLSLECTVEGTSNPNLYWYRQAAGRGLQLLFYSVGIGQISSEVPQNLSASRPQDRQFILSSKKLLLSDSGFYLCAWSNLRGRETQYFGPGTRLLVL.

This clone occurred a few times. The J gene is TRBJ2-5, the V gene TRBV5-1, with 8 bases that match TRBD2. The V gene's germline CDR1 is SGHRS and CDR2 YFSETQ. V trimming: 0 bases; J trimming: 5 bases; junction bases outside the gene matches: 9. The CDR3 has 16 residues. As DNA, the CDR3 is TGCGCCAGCAGCTTGGGAACAGGGACTAGTGGCGAGACCCAGTACTTC. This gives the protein CASSLGTGTSGETQYF.

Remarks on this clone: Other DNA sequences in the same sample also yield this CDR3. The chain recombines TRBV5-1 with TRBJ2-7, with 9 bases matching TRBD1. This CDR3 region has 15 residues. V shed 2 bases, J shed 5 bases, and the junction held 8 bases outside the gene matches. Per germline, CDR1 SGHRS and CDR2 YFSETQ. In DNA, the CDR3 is TGCGCCAGCAGCTTAATACCGGGACAGGGTAACGAGCAGTACTTC. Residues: CASSLIPGQGNEQYF.

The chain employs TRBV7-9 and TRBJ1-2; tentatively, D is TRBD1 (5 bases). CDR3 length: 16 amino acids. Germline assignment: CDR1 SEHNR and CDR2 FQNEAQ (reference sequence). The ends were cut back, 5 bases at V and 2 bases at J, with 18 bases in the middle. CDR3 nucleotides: TGTGCCAGCAGCCTCCTTGGCAGGGAACTCAACTATGGCTACACCTTC. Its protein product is CASSLLGRELNYGYTF.

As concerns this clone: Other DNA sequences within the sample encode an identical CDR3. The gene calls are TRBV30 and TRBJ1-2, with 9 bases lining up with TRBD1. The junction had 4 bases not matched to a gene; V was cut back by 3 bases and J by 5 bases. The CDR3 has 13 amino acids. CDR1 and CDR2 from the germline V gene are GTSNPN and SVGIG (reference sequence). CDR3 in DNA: TGTGCCTGGAGACAGGGGGCAGGATATGGCTACACCTTC. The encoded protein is CAWRQGAGYGYTF.

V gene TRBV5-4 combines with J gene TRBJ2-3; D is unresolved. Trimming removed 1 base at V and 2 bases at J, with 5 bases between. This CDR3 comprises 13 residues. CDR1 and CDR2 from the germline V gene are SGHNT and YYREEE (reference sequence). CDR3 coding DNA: TGTGCCAGCAGCTTGTCTTACACAGATACGCAGTATTTT. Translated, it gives CASSLSYTDTQYF. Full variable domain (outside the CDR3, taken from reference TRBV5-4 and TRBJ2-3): ETGVTQSPTHLIKTRGQQVTLRCSSQSGHNTVSWYQQALGQGPQFIFQYYREEENGRGNFPPRFSGLQFPNYSSELNVNALELDDSALYLCASSLSYTDTQYFGPGTRLTVL.

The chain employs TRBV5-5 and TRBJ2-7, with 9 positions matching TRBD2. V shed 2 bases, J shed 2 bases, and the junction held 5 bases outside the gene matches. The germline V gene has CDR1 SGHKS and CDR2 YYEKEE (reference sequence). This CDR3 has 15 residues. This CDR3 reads CASSLSSGGPYEQYF. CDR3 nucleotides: TGTGCCAGCAGCTTAAGTAGCGGGGGCCCCTACGAGCAGTACTTC.

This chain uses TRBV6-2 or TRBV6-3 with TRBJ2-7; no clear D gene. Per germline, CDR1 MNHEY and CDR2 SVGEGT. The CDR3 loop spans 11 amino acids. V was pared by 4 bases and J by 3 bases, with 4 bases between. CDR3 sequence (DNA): TGTGCCAGCAGTTCACTCTACGAGCAGTACTTC. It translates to CASSSLYEQYF.

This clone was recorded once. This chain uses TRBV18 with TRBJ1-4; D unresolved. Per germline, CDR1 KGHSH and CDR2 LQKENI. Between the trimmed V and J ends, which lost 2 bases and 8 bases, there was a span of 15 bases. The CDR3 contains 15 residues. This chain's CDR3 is CASSPGFGDNEKLFF. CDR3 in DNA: TGTGCCAGCTCACCAGGGTTCGGGGATAACGAAAAACTGTTTTTT.

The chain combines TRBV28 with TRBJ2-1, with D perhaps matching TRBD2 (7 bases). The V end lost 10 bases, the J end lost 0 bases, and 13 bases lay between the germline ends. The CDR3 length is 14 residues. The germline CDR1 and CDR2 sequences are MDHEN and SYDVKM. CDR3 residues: CAIRGGSSYNEQFF. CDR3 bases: TGTGCCATCAGGGGAGGGAGCTCCTACAATGAGCAGTTCTTC.

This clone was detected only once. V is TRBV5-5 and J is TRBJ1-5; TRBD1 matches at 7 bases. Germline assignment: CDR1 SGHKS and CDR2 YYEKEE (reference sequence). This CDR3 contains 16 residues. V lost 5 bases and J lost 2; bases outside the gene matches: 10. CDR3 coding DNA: TGTGCCAGCAGTCAAAGTACAGGGGTAGGCAATCAGCCCCAGCATTTT. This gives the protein CASSQSTGVGNQPQHF.

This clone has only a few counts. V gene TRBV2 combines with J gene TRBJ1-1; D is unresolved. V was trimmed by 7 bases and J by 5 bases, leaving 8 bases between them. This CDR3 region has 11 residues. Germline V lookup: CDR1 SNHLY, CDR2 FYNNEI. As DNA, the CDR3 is TGTGCCAGCACAAGGGAGACTGAAGCTTTCTTT. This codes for CASTRETEAFF.

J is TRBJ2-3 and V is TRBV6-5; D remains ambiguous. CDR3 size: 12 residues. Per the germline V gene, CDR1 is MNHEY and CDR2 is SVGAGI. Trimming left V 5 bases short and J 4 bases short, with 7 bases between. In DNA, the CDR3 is TGTGCCAGCAGTCGTCTCCCAGATACGCAGTATTTT. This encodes CASSRLPDTQYF.

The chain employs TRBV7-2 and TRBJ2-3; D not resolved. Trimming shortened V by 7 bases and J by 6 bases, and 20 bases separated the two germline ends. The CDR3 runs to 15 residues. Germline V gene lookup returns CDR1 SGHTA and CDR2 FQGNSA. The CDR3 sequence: CASTSASFSVDTQYF. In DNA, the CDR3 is TGTGCCAGCACCTCAGCTTCGTTCTCAGTCGATACGCAGTATTTT.

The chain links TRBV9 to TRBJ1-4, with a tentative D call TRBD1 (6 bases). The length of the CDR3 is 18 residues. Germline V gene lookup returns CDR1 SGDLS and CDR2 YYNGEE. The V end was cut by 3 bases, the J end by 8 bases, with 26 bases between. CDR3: CASSGVLGTGPSGEKLFF. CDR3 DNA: TGTGCCAGCAGCGGGGTGTTGGGTACAGGGCCGTCGGGAGAAAAACTGTTTTTT.

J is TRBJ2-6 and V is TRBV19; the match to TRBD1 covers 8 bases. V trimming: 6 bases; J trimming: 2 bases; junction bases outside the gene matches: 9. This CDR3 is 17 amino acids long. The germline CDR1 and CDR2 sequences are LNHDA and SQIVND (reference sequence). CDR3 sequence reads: CASSARQGLTGANVLTF. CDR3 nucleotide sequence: TGTGCCAGTAGCGCTCGACAGGGGCTGACTGGGGCCAACGTCCTGACTTTC.

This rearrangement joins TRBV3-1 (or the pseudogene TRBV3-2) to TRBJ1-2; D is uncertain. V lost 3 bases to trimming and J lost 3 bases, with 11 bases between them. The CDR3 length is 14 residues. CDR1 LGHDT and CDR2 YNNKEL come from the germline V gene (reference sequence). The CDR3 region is CASSHGSQDYGYTF. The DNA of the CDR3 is TGTGCCAGCAGCCACGGGAGTCAGGACTATGGCTACACCTTC.